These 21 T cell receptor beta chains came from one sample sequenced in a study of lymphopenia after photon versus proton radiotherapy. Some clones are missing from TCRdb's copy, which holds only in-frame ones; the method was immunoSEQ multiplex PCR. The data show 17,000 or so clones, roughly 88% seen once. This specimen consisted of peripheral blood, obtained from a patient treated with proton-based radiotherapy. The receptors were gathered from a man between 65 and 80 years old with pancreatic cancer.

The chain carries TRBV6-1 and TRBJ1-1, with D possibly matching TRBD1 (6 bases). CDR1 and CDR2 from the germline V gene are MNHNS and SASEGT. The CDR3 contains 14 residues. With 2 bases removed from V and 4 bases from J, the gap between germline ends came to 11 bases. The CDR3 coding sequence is TGTGCCAGCAGTGAATGGGGGGGCACCACTGAAGCTTTCTTT. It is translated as CASSEWGGTTEAFF.

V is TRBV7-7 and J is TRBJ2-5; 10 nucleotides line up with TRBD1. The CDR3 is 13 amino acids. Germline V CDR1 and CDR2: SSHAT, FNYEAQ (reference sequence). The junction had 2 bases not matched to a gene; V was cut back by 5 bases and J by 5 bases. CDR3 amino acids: CASSLDRGETQYF. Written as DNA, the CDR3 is TGTGCCAGCAGCCTGGACAGGGGGGAGACCCAGTACTTC. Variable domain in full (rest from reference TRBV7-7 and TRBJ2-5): GAGVSQSPRYKVTKRGQDVTLRCDPISSHATLYWYQQALGQGPEFLTYFNYEAQPDKSGLPSDRFSAERPEGSISTLTIQRTEQRDSAMYRCASSLDRGETQYFGPGTRLLVL.

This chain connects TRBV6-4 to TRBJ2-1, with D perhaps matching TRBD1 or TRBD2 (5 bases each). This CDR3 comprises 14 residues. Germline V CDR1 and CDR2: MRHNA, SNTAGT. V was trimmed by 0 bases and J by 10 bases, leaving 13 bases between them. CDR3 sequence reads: CASSDSSSGPEQFF. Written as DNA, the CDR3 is TGTGCCAGCAGTGACTCGAGTTCGGGACCAGAGCAGTTCTTC.

This chain's CDR3 is CASSIGGGRGGNQPQHF. DNA of the CDR3: TGTGCCAGTAGTATAGGGGGGGGTCGGGGAGGCAATCAGCCCCAGCATTTT. The rearrangement joins TRBV19 to TRBJ1-5; a weak D match, TRBD1 (5 bases). Germline V gives CDR1 LNHDA, CDR2 SQIVND (reference sequence). This CDR3 spans 17 amino acids. Trimming took off 1 base at V and 2 bases at J, with 15 bases between the two ends.

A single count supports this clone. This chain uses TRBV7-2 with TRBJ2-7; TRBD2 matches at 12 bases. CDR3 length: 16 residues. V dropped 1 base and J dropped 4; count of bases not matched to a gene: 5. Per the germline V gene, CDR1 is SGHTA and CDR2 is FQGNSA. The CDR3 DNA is TGTGCCAGCAGCTTAGAGGGACTAGCGGGTATATACGAGCAGTACTTC. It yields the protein CASSLEGLAGIYEQYF. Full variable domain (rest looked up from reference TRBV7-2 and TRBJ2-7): GAGVSQSPSNKVTEKGKDVELRCDPISGHTALYWYRQSLGQGLEFLIYFQGNSAPDKSGLPSDRFSAERTGGSVSTLTIQRTQQEDSAVYLCASSLEGLAGIYEQYFGPGTRLTVT.

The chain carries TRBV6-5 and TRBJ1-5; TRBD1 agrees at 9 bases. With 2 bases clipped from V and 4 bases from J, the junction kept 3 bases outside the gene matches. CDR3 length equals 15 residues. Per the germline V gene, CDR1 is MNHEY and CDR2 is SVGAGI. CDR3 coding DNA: TGTGCCAGCAGTTACGGGACAGGGCATAATCAGCCCCAGCATTTT. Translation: CASSYGTGHNQPQHF.

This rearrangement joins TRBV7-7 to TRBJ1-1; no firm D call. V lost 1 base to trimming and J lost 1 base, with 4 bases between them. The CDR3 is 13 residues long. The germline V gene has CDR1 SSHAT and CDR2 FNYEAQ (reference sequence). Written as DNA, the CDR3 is TGTGCCAGCAGCTTAGATGCGAACACTGAAGCTTTCTTT. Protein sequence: CASSLDANTEAFF.

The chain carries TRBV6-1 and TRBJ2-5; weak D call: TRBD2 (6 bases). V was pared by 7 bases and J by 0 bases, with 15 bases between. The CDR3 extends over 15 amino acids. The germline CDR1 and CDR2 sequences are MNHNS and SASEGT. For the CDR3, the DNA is TGTGCCAGCACATATGGACGGAGGGACCAAGAGACCCAGTACTTC. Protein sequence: CASTYGRRDQETQYF.

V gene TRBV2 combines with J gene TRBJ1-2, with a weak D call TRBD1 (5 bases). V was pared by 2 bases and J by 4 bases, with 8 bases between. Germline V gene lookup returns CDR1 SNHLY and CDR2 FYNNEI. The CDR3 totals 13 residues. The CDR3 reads CASSEQGPYGYTF. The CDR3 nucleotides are TGTGCCAGCAGTGAACAGGGCCCCTATGGCTACACCTTC.

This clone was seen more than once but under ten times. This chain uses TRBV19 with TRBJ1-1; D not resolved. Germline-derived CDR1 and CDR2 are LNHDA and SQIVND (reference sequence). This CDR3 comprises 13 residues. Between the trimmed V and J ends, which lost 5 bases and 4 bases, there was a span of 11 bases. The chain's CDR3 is CASSLVSGTEAFF. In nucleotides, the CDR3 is TGTGCCAGTAGTCTAGTTTCGGGCACTGAAGCTTTCTTT.

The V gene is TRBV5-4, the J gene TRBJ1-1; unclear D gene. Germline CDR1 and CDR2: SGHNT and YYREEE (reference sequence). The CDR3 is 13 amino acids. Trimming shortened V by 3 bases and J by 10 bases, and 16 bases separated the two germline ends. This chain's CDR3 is CASSSDGRDSAFF. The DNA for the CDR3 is TGTGCCAGCAGCTCGGACGGGAGGGATTCAGCTTTCTTT. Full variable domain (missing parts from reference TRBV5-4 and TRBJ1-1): ETGVTQSPTHLIKTRGQQVTLRCSSQSGHNTVSWYQQALGQGPQFIFQYYREEENGRGNFPPRFSGLQFPNYSSELNVNALELDDSALYLCASSSDGRDSAFFGQGTRLTVV.

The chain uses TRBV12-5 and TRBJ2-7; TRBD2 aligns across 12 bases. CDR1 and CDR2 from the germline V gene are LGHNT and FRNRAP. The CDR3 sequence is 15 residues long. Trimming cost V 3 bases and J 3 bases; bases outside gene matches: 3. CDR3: CASGFLTSGGYEQYF. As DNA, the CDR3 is TGTGCTAGTGGTTTCCTGACTAGCGGGGGCTACGAGCAGTACTTC. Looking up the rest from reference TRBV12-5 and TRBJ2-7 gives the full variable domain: DARVTQTPRHKVTEMGQEVTMRCQPILGHNTVFWYRQTMMQGLELLAYFRNRAPLDDSGMPKDRFSAEMPDATLATLKIQPSEPRDSAVYFCASGFLTSGGYEQYFGPGTRLTVT.

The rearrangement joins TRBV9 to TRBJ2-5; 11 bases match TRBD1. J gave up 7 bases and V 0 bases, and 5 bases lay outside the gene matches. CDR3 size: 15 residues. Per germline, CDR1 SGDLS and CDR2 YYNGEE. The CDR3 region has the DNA TGTGCCAGCAGCGTAGGGACAGGGGGCCAATGGACCCAGTACTTC. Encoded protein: CASSVGTGGQWTQYF.

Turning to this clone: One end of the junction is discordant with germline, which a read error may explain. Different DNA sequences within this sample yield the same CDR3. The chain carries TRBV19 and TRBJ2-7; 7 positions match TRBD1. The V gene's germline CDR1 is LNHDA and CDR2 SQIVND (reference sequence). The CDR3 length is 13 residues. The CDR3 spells CASSLDRNYEQYF. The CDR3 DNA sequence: TGCGCCAGTAGCCTGGACAGGAACTACGAGCAGTACTTC.

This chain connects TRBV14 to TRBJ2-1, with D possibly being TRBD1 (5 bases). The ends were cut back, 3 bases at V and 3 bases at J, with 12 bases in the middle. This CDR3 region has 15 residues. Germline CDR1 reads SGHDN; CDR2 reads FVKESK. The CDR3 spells CASSQAMGHYNEQFF. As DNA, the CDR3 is TGTGCCAGCAGCCAGGCGATGGGGCACTACAATGAGCAGTTCTTC. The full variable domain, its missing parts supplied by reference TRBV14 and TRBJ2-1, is EAGVTQFPSHSVIEKGQTVTLRCDPISGHDNLYWYRRVMGKEIKFLLHFVKESKQDESGMPNNRFLAERTGGTYSTLKVQPAELEDSGVYFCASSQAMGHYNEQFFGPGTRLTVL.

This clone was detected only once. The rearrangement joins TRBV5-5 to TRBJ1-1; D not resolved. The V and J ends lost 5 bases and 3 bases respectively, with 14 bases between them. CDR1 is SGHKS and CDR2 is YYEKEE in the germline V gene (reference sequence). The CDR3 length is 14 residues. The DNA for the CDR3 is TGTGCCAGCAGGCCAGGCGGGGTGCACACTGAAGCTTTCTTT. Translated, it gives CASRPGGVHTEAFF.

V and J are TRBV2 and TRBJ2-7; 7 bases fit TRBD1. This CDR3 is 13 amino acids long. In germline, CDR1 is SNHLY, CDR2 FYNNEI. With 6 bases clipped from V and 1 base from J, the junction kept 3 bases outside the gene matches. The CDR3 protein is CASRTGRSYEQYF. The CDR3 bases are TGTGCCAGCAGGACAGGGAGATCCTACGAGCAGTACTTC.

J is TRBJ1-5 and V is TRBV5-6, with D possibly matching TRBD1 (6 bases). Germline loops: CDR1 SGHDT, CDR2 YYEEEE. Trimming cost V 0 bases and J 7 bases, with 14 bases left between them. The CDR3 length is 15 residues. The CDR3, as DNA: TGTGCCAGCAGCTTGGTGGGACACGCGGCCCAGCCCCAGCATTTT. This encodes CASSLVGHAAQPQHF.

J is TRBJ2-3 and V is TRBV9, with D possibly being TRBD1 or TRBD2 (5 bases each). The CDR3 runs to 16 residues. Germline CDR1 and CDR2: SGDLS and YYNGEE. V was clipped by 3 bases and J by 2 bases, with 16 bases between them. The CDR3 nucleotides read TGTGCCAGCAGCGCTCGATCCGGGGCCCCCACAGATACGCAGTATTTT. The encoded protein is CASSARSGAPTDTQYF.

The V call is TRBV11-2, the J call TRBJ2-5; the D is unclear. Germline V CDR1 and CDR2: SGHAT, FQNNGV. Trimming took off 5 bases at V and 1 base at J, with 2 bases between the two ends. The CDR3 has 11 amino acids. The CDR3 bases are TGTGCCAGCAGCCTCCAAGAGACCCAGTACTTC. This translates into CASSLQETQYF. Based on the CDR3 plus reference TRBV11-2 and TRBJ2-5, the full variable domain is EAGVAQSPRYKIIEKRQSVAFWCNPISGHATLYWYQQILGQGPKLLIQFQNNGVVDDSQLPKDRFSAERLKGVDSTLKIQPAKLEDSAVYLCASSLQETQYFGPGTRLLVL.

CDR3 residues: CASSLGTSYGYTF. CDR3 DNA sequence: TGTGCCAGCAGCTTGGGCACGAGCTATGGCTACACCTTC. The chain recombines TRBV5-4 with TRBJ1-2; D unresolved. Germline V gene data show CDR1 as SGHNT and CDR2 as YYREEE (reference sequence). Trimming left V 0 bases short and J 4 bases short, with 7 bases between. The CDR3 spans 13 residues.